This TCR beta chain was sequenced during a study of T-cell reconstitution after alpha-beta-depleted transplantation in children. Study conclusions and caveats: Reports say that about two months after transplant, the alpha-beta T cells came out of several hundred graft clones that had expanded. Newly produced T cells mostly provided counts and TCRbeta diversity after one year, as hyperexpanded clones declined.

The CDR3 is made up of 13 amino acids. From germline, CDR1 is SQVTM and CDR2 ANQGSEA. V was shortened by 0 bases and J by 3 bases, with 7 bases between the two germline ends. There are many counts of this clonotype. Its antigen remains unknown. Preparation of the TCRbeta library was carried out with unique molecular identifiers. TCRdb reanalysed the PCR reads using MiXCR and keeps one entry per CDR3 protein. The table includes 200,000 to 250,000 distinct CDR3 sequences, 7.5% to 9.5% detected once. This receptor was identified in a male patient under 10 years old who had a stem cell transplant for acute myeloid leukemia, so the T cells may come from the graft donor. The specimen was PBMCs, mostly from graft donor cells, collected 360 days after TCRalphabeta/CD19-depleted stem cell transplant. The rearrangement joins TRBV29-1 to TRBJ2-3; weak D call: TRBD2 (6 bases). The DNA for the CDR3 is TGCAGCGTTGAAGAGGGGGGTACAGATACGCAGTATTTT. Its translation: CSVEEGGTDTQYF.